Listed below are T cell receptor beta chains from one sample, sequenced in a study of shared clonotypes between healthy human individuals. Assay: immunoSEQ multiplex PCR; the TCRdb copy retains only in-frame clones and omits some. The top ten hold around a tenth of the sample, which has some 350,000 clones, roughly 70% seen once. Input material: memory CD4+ T cells sorted from blood. These receptors were obtained from a man aged 30 to 45 in good health. CDR3s include the opening cysteine and the closing phenylalanine or tryptophan. The D gene is left open where the match is weak. A row's size may be missing; if present it is once, few, many or a size class.

cdr3_nt cdr3_aa j_call d_call v_call clone_size
TGTGCCAGCAGTGGAACTAGCGGGGGGAGCTCCTACAATGAGCAGTTCTTC CASSGTSGGSSYNEQFF TRBJ2-1 TRBD2 TRBV2 NA
TGTGCCTACCGAACAAAATTACAGGGGAATCAGCCCCAGCATTTT CAYRTKLQGNQPQHF TRBJ1-5 TRBD1 TRBV30 NA
TGTGCCAGCAGCTTAACAGGGGAGGGTGAGCAGTTCTTC CASSLTGEGEQFF TRBJ2-1 NA TRBV7-9 few
TGTGCCAGCAGCTTTGACGGCGGGACCACGCAGTATTTT CASSFDGGTTQYF TRBJ2-3 NA TRBV7-2 NA
TGTGCCAGCAGCGCGGGACTAGGTATTGGAGAGACCCAGTACTTC CASSAGLGIGETQYF TRBJ2-5 TRBD2 TRBV2 NA
TGTGCCAGCAGTTCGGACTGGGTCCCGGGGGAGACCCAGTACTTC CASSSDWVPGETQYF TRBJ2-5 NA TRBV6-6 few
TGTGCCAGCAGCTCTTACTCTGGGGCCAACGTCCTGACTTTC CASSSYSGANVLTF TRBJ2-6 NA TRBV7-6 NA
TGTGCCAGCAGCTTGACTAGCGGGGGGCTGGATACGCAGTATTTT CASSLTSGGLDTQYF TRBJ2-3 TRBD2 TRBV9 NA
TGTGCCAGCAGCTTGGCCGGGAGGGCGGGAGATACGCAGTATTTT CASSLAGRAGDTQYF TRBJ2-3 TRBD2 TRBV11-3 few
TGTGCCAGCAGCTTAGCCACCGAGGCTTCCTCTCGCGAGCAGTACTTC CASSLATEASSREQYF TRBJ2-7 NA TRBV11-2 NA
TGTGCCAGCTCACCCCGGCAGGCGGGAGGGGAGACCCAGTACTTC CASSPRQAGGETQYF TRBJ2-5 TRBD2 TRBV18 NA
TGTGCCAGCAGCCGGGACTCCTACTACGAGCAGTACTTC CASSRDSYYEQYF TRBJ2-7 NA TRBV7-2 NA
TGTGCCAGCAGCTTGGCCAGGGGACCAGACCGAAGCTCCTACGAGCAGTACTTC CASSLARGPDRSSYEQYF TRBJ2-7 NA TRBV5-8 NA
TGCGCCAGCAGCCCAATGACGGCGTCGAACACCGGGGAGCTGTTTTTT CASSPMTASNTGELFF TRBJ2-2 NA TRBV5-1 NA
TGTGCCAGCAGCTACGACAATGGGGCCACGTCCTACGAGCAGTACTTC CASSYDNGATSYEQYF TRBJ2-7 NA TRBV5-8 NA
TGTGCCAGCAGCCAACGACAGGGCCGACCCCAGCATTTT CASSQRQGRPQHF TRBJ1-5 TRBD1 TRBV7-2 NA
TGTGCCAGCAGTGAAGCGTGGCGGAGCGGGAGAGGCCAAGAGACCCAGTACTTC CASSEAWRSGRGQETQYF TRBJ2-5 TRBD2 TRBV2 NA
TGCAGCGTCCGGGACACCATCTACGAGCAGTACTTC CSVRDTIYEQYF TRBJ2-7 NA TRBV29-1 NA
TGCAGCGTTGAGTCCTTAAATACGCAGTATTTT CSVESLNTQYF TRBJ2-3 NA TRBV29-1 NA
TGTGCTAGTGGTCACCGGGGCGCCGCCTACGAGCAGTACTTC CASGHRGAAYEQYF TRBJ2-7 NA TRBV12-5 NA
TGTGCCAGCAGCCCGACAGGGGGCGAAGAGACCCAGTACTTC CASSPTGGEETQYF TRBJ2-5 TRBD1 TRBV5-4 NA
TGTGCCAGCAGCTTGGAGGGGCGGGGGGCCTACGAGCAGTACTTC CASSLEGRGAYEQYF TRBJ2-7 TRBD2 TRBV5-5 NA
TGTGCCAGCAGCTTAGTCCTAGACACTGAAGCTTTCTTT CASSLVLDTEAFF TRBJ1-1 NA TRBV11-2 NA
TGCAGTGCTGCCGCGACAGGGGAGCAGTTCTTC CSAAATGEQFF TRBJ2-1 TRBD1 TRBV20-1 NA
TGTGCCAGCTTTGACGGAAACTATGGCTACACCTTC CASFDGNYGYTF TRBJ1-2 NA TRBV28 NA
TGTGCCAGCAGTTTATCGCCGAGACTCTTCTCTGGGGCCAACGTCCTGACTTTC CASSLSPRLFSGANVLTF TRBJ2-6 NA TRBV27 few
TGTGCCAGCAGCTTAGTTCAAGCGAACACCGGGGAGCTGTTTTTT CASSLVQANTGELFF TRBJ2-2 NA TRBV7-8 NA
TGTGCCAGCAGGATGCCTAGTGCTAACTATGGCTACACCTTC CASRMPSANYGYTF TRBJ1-2 NA TRBV7-2 NA
TGTGCCAGCAGCTTAATGGCGGGGGAGATCCACGAGCAGTACTTC CASSLMAGEIHEQYF TRBJ2-7 TRBD2 TRBV7-2 NA
TGTGCCAGCTGGTCTGCCGGGGCCAACGTCCTGACTTTC CASWSAGANVLTF TRBJ2-6 NA TRBV28 NA
TGTGCCAGCAGCATCAGGGGAGACGGAGAGACCCAGTACTTC CASSIRGDGETQYF TRBJ2-5 NA TRBV12-1 NA
TGTGCCAGCAGTGACTACAGCCCTGAGGGCTACACCTTC CASSDYSPEGYTF TRBJ1-2 NA TRBV6-1 few
TGCGCCAGCTCGCACGGGCTAGCGGCCCTCAGCTCCTACAATGAGCAGTTCTTC CASSHGLAALSSYNEQFF TRBJ2-1 TRBD2 TRBV10-1 NA
TGTGCCAGCAGCTATTACAGCTATAGCAATCAGCCCCAGCATTTT CASSYYSYSNQPQHF TRBJ1-5 NA TRBV5-8 NA
TGTGCCAGCAGTGGGACAGGGGGCTACGAGCAGTACTTC CASSGTGGYEQYF TRBJ2-7 TRBD1 TRBV27 NA
TGCGCCAGCAGCCCCAGGGACAGGGTCCACGAGCAGTACTTC CASSPRDRVHEQYF TRBJ2-7 TRBD1 TRBV5-1 once